Shown below are 9 T cell receptor beta chains from a single sample sequenced in a study of blood T cell repertoires in COVID-19. Clones were sequenced by immunoSEQ multiplex PCR, and TCRdb holds only the in-frame ones, with some missing. The repertoire includes around 400,000 clones, nearly 90% of them detected once, and roughly 1.4% sits in the top ten. Sample: PBMCs or T cells enriched from blood (not recorded which). Receptors originate from a woman under 30 who had been exposed to COVID-19.

Regarding this clone: Other DNA sequences within the sample encode an identical CDR3. The chain links TRBV28 to TRBJ1-1; perhaps TRBD1 as D (6 bases). Trimming shortened V by 1 base and J by 5 bases, and 8 bases separated the two germline ends. CDR3 length: 13 residues. Germline CDR1 reads MDHEN; CDR2 reads SYDVKM. The CDR3 DNA reads as TGTGCCAGCAGTTTATCAGGGGTAACTGAAGCTTTCTTT. Translated: CASSLSGVTEAFF. Full variable domain (remainder filled in from reference TRBV28 and TRBJ1-1): DVKVTQSSRYLVKRTGEKVFLECVQDMDHENMFWYRQDPGLGLRLIYFSYDVKMKEKGDIPEGYSVSREKKERFSLILESASTNQTSMYLCASSLSGVTEAFFGQGTRLTVV.

The chain recombines TRBV2 with TRBJ1-4, with 7 bases identical to TRBD1. The CDR3 is made up of 15 amino acids. V shed 8 bases, J shed 1 base, and the junction held 7 bases outside the gene matches. Germline V gene sequence: CDR1 SNHLY, CDR2 FYNNEI. CDR3 in amino acids: CASGEQGITNEKLFF. In nucleotides, the CDR3 is TGTGCCAGCGGGGAACAGGGGATAACTAATGAAAAACTGTTTTTT.

The rearrangement joins TRBV24-1 to TRBJ2-3; 7 bases map to TRBD1. J lost 4 bases, V lost 3 bases, and 9 bases had no gene match. Germline loops: CDR1 KGHDR, CDR2 SFDVKD. The CDR3 totals 16 residues. The CDR3 coding sequence is TGTGCCACCAGTGATCCTGGGACAGTCGGCTCAGATACGCAGTATTTT. As protein: CATSDPGTVGSDTQYF.

This chain connects TRBV3-1 (or the pseudogene TRBV3-2) to TRBJ2-5, with 10 positions matching TRBD1. V trimming: 8 bases; J trimming: 5 bases; junction bases outside the gene matches: 8. There are 14 residues in the CDR3. CDR1 is LGHDT, CDR2 YNNKEL, per germline (reference sequence). In DNA form, the CDR3 reads TGTGCCAGCGCCTTAAGGACAGGGGGTGAGACCCAGTACTTC. The encoded protein is CASALRTGGETQYF.

The chain combines TRBV12-3 or TRBV12-4 with TRBJ1-1; D gene unclear. CDR3 length: 13 amino acids. Trimming took off 3 bases at V and 3 bases at J, with 8 bases between the two ends. The CDR3: CASSFRDYTEAFF. Written as DNA, the CDR3 is TGTGCCAGCAGTTTCCGAGACTACACTGAAGCTTTCTTT.

The chain links TRBV9 to TRBJ2-3, with TRBD1 identical over 10 bases. Germline trimming cut 3 bases from V and 6 bases from J; bases unmatched to any gene: 7. The CDR3 loop spans 15 amino acids. Germline-derived CDR1 and CDR2 are SGDLS and YYNGEE. The CDR3 is CASSGDRGELDTQYF. The CDR3, as DNA: TGTGCCAGCAGCGGGGACAGGGGAGAATTGGATACGCAGTATTTT. The full variable domain, its missing parts supplied by reference TRBV9 and TRBJ2-3, is DSGVTQTPKHLITATGQRVTLRCSPRSGDLSVYWYQQSLDQGLQFLIQYYNGEERAKGNILERFSAQQFPDLHSELNLSSLELGDSALYFCASSGDRGELDTQYFGPGTRLTVL.

The chain employs TRBV28 and TRBJ1-2, with D uncertain. The V end was cut by 5 bases, the J end by 8 bases, with 12 bases between. Germline-derived CDR1 and CDR2 are MDHEN and SYDVKM. There are 12 residues in the CDR3. CDR3 DNA: TGTGCCAGCAGTGCGGGTACGTTAGGCTACACCTTC. It translates to CASSAGTLGYTF.

The rearrangement joins TRBV11-2 to TRBJ2-4; D unclear. This CDR3 is built from 12 residues. The V gene lost 3 bases and the J gene lost 7 bases, with 7 bases spanning the gap. Germline V gene sequence: CDR1 SGHAT, CDR2 FQNNGV. The CDR3: CASSFSRNIQYF. In DNA, the CDR3 is TGTGCCAGCAGCTTTTCTAGGAACATTCAGTACTTC.

The CDR3 DNA reads as TGTGCCAGCAGCCTGGGACTTGCAGCCTACGAGCAGTACTTC. As protein: CASSLGLAAYEQYF. The chain is built from TRBV7-9 and TRBJ2-7, with a possible D match to TRBD2 (6 bases). CDR3 size: 14 residues. Trimming pared 5 bases from V and 2 bases from J, leaving 13 bases between. Germline V gene data show CDR1 as SEHNR and CDR2 as FQNEAQ (reference sequence).